This T cell receptor beta chain stems from a study of blood T cell repertoires in COVID-19. Study as a whole: COVID-19 samples collected from the United States, Italy and Spain covered acute and convalescent phases. T cells, B-cell-depleted T cells, or PBMCs supplied cDNA or gDNA.

Per the authors' pipeline: The assay estimated nucleated cells by amplifying reference gene primers. Profiled with immunoSEQ multiplex PCR; TCRdb holds only in-frame clones, not every one. V and J calls plus clone size are reproduced from that table; the DNA served to infer D and trimming. Seen here are 440,000 or so clones, approximately 89% observed once, and the top ten hold under 2%. Per germline, CDR1 MNHEY and CDR2 SVGAGI. This CDR3 region has 14 residues. J was trimmed by 2 bases and V by 6 bases; bases with no gene match: 5. This chain connects TRBV6-5 to TRBJ2-5, with 8 bases that match TRBD1. Input material: peripheral blood. The clonotype originates from a woman between 35 and 50 years old with COVID-19, enrolled during active disease. The CDR3 is CASRTTGAQETQYF. For the CDR3, the DNA is TGTGCCAGCAGAACGACAGGGGCTCAAGAGACCCAGTACTTC.